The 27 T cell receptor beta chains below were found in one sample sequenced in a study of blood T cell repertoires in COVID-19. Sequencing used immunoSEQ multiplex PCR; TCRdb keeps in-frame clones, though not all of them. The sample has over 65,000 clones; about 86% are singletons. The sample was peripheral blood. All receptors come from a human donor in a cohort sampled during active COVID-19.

The CDR3 protein is CAWSAQGASTDTQYF. For the CDR3, the DNA is TGTGCCTGGAGTGCACAGGGGGCTAGCACAGATACGCAGTATTTT. The chain couples TRBV30 to TRBJ2-3; 9 bases agree with TRBD1. V lost 1 base and J lost 0; bases outside the gene matches: 2. Germline V gene sequence: CDR1 GTSNPN, CDR2 SVGIG (reference sequence). CDR3 length equals 15 residues.

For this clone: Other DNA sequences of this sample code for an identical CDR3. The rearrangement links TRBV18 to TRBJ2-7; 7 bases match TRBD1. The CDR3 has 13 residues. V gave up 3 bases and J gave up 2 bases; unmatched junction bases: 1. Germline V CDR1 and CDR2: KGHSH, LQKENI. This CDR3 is CASSPGQTYEQYF. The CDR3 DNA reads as TGTGCCAGCTCACCGGGACAGACCTACGAGCAGTACTTC.

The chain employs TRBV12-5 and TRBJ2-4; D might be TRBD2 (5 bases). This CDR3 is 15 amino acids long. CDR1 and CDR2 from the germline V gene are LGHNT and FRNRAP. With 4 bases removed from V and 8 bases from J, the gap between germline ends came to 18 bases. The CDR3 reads CASGSPGLAEDIQYF. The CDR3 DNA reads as TGTGCTAGTGGTTCCCCCGGGCTAGCCGAGGACATTCAGTACTTC.

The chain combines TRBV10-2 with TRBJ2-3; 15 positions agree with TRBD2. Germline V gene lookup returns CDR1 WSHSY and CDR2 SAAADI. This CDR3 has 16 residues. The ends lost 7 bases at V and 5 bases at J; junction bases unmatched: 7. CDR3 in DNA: TGCGCCAGCACCGGACTAGCGGGGGGGCGTCAAGATACGCAGTATTTT. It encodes CASTGLAGGRQDTQYF.

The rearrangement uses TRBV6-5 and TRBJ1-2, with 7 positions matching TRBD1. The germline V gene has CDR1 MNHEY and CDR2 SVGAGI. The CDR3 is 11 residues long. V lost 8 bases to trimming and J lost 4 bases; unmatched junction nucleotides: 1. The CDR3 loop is CASGTVYGYTF. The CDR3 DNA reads TGTGCCAGCGGGACAGTCTATGGCTACACCTTC.

In nucleotides, the CDR3 is TGCCCGATTGGCATGGAGCATCAGCCCCAGCATTTT. Amino acids: CPIGMEHQPQHF. The V gene is TRBV23-1, the J gene TRBJ1-5; unclear D gene. TRBV23-1 is designated an ORF whose function remains uncertain. The CDR3 length is 12 residues.

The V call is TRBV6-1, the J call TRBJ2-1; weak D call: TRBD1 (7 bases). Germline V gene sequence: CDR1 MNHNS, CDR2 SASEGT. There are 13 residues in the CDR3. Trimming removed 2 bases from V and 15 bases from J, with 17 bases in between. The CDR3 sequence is CASSEQGGLGGFF. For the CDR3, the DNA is TGTGCCAGCAGTGAACAAGGGGGCCTCGGGGGGTTCTTC.

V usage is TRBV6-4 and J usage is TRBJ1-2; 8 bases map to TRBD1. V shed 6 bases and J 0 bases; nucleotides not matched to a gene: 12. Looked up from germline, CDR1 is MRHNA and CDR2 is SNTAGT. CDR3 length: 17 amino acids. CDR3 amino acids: CASSPQGAGKANYGYTF. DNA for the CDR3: TGTGCCAGCAGCCCCCAGGGGGCAGGGAAAGCTAACTATGGCTACACCTTC.

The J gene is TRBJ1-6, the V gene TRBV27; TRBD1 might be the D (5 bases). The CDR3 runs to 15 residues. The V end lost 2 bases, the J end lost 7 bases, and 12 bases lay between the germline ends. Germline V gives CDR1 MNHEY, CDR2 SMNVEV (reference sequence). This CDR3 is CASSLTATGNSPLHF. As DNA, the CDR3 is TGTGCCAGCAGTTTAACCGCCACAGGAAATTCACCCCTCCACTTT.

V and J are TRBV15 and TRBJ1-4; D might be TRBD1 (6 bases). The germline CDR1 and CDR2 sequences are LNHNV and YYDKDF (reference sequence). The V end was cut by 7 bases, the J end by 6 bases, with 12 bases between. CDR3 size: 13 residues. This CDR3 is CATTTGTHEKLFF. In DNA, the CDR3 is TGTGCCACCACTACCGGGACACATGAAAAACTGTTTTTT.

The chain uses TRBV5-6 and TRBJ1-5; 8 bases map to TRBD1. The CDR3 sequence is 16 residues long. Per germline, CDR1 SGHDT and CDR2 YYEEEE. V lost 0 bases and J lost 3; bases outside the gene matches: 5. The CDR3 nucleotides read TGTGCCAGCAGCTTGGGTCAGGGGGCAGTCAATCAGCCCCAGCATTTT. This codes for CASSLGQGAVNQPQHF. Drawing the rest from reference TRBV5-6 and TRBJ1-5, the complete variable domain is DAGVTQSPTHLIKTRGQQVTLRCSPKSGHDTVSWYQQALGQGPQFIFQYYEEEERQRGNFPDRFSGHQFPNYSSELNVNALLLGDSALYLCASSLGQGAVNQPQHFGDGTRLSIL.

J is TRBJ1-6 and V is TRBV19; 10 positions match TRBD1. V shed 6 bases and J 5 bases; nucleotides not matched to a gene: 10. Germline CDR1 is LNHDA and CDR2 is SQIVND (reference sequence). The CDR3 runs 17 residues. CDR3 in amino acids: CASRTGQGRLDNSPLHF. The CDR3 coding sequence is TGTGCCAGTAGGACGGGACAGGGGCGACTGGATAATTCACCCCTCCACTTT.

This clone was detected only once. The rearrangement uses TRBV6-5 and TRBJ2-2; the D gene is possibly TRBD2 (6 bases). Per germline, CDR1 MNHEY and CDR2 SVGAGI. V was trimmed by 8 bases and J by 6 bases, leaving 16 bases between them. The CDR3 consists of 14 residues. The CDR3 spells CASRGLRGAGELFF. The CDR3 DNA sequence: TGTGCCAGCCGGGGACTCCGAGGGGCCGGGGAGCTGTTTTTT.

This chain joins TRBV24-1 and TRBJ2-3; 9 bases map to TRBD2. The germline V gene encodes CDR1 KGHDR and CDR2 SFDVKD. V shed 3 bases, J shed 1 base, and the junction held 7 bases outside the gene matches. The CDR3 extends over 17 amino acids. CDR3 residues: CATSDHASGVGTDTQYF. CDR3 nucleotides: TGTGCCACCAGTGATCACGCTAGCGGGGTAGGCACAGATACGCAGTATTTT.

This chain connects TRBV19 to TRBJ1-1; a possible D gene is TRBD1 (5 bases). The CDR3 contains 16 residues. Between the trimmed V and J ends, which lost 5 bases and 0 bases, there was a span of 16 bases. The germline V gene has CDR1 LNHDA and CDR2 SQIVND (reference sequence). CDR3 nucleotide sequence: TGTGCCAGTAGTGTGCGGGGCAGCCAACTGAACACTGAAGCTTTCTTT. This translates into CASSVRGSQLNTEAFF. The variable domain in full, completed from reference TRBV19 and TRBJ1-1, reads DGGITQSPKYLFRKEGQNVTLSCEQNLNHDAMYWYRQDPGQGLRLIYYSQIVNDFQKGDIAEGYSVSREKKESFPLTVTSAQKNPTAFYLCASSVRGSQLNTEAFFGQGTRLTVV.

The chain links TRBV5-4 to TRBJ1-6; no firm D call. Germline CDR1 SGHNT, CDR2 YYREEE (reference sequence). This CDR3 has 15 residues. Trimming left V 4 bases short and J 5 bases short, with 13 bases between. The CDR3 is CASSLRAGNNSPLHF. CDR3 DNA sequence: TGTGCCAGCAGCCTCCGTGCCGGGAATAATTCACCCCTCCACTTT. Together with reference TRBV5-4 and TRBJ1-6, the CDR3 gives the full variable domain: ETGVTQSPTHLIKTRGQQVTLRCSSQSGHNTVSWYQQALGQGPQFIFQYYREEENGRGNFPPRFSGLQFPNYSSELNVNALELDDSALYLCASSLRAGNNSPLHFGNGTRLTVT.

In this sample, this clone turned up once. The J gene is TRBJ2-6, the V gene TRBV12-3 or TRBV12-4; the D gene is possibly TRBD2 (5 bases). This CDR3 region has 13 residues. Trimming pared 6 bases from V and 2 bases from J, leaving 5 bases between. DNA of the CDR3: TGTGCCAGCAGGACTACTGGGGCCAACGTCCTGACTTTC. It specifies CASRTTGANVLTF.

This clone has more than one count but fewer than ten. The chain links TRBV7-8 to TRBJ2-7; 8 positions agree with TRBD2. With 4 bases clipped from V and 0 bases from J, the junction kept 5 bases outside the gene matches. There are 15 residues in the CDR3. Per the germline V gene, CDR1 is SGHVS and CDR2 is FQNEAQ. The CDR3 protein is CASSSTGGSSYEQYF. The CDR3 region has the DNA TGTGCCAGCAGCTCAACGGGGGGGAGCTCCTACGAGCAGTACTTC.

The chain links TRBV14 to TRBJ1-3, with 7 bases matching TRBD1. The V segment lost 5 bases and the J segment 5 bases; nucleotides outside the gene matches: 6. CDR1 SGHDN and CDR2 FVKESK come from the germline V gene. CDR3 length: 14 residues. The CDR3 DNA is TGTGCCAGCAGCAAAGCGGGACAGAGAAACACCATATATTTT. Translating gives CASSKAGQRNTIYF.

The CDR3 region has the DNA TGTGCCAGCAGTTATGGACAGTTTCCAGAGACCCAGTACTTC. Translated, it gives CASSYGQFPETQYF. The V and J genes are TRBV6-6 and TRBJ2-5; D is perhaps TRBD1 (6 bases). Germline assignment: CDR1 MNHNY and CDR2 SVGAGI (reference sequence). The CDR3 loop spans 14 amino acids. V dropped 3 bases and J dropped 4 bases, with 12 bases sitting between them.

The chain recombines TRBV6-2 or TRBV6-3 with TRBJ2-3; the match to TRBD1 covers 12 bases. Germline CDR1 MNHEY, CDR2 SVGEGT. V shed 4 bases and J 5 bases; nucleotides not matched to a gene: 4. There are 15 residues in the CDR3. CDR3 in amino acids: CASSSGTGGIDTQYF. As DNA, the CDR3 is TGTGCCAGCAGTTCAGGGACAGGGGGCATAGATACGCAGTATTTT.

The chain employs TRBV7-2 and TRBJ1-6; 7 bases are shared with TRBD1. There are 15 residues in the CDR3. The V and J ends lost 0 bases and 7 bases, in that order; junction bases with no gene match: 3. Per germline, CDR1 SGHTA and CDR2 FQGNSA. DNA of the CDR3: TGTGCCAGCAGCTTAGCGACAGGGCTCAATTCACCCCTCCACTTT. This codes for CASSLATGLNSPLHF.

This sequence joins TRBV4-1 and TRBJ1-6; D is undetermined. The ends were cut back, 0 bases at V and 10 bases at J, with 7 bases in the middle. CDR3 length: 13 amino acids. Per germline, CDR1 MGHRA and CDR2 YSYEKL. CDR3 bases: TGCGCCAGCAGCCAAGAGATCCAGTCACCCCTCCACTTT. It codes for CASSQEIQSPLHF.

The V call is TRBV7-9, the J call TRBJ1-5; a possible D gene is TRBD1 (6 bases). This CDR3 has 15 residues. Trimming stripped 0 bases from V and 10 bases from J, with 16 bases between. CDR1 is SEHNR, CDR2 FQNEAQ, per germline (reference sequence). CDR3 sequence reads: CASSLARGLQGPQHF. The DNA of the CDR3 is TGTGCCAGCAGCTTAGCCAGGGGCCTCCAGGGTCCCCAGCATTTT.

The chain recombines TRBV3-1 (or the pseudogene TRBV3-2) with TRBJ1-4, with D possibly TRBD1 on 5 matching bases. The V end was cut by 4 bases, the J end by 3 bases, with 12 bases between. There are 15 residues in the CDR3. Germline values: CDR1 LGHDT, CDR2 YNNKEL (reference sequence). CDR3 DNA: TGTGCCAGCAGCCCCCGGCGGGGGGCTAATGAAAAACTGTTTTTT. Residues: CASSPRRGANEKLFF.

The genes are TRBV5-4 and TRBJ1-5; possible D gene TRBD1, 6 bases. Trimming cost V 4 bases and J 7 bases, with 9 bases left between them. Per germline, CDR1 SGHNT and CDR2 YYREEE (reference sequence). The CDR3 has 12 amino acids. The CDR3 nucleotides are TGTGCCAGCAGCAAACAGGGACAGCCCCAGCATTTT. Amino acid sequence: CASSKQGQPQHF.

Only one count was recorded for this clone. This chain's CDR3 is CASNLGQPQETQYF. CDR3 DNA sequence: TGTGCCAGCAACCTGGGACAGCCCCAAGAGACCCAGTACTTC. V is TRBV6-5 and J is TRBJ2-5; TRBD1 aligns across 7 bases. The CDR3 is made up of 14 amino acids. Germline V gene sequence: CDR1 MNHEY, CDR2 SVGAGI. Germline trimming cut 7 bases from V and 1 base from J; bases unmatched to any gene: 6.